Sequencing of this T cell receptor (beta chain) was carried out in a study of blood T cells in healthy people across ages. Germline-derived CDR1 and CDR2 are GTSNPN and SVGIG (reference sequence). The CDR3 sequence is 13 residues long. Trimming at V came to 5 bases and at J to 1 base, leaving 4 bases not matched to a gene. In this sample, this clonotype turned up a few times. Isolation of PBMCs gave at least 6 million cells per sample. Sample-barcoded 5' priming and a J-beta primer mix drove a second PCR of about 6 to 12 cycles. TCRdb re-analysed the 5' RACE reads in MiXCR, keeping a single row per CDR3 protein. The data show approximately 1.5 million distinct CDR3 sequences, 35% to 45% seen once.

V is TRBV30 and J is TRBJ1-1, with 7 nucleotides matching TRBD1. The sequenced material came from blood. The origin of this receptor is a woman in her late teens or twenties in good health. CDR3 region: CAWSGQANTEAFF. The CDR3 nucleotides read TGTGCCTGGTCCGGACAGGCGAACACTGAAGCTTTCTTT.